This TCR beta chain comes out of a study of blood T cells in healthy people across ages. Whole-study results and caveats: The CMV status of each donor remained undetermined, and this could have confounded shifts in expanded clonotypes.

A note on this clonotype: The target antigen is unknown.

Primers used in a second PCR of about 7 to 12 cycles were a sample-barcoded 5' primer and a J-beta primer mix. Sequencing recovered at least 2.5 million CDR3-containing paired-end reads from each sample. TCRdb ran MiXCR on the 5' RACE reads and lists one entry per CDR3 protein. The data contain 500,000 to 600,000 distinct CDR3 sequences, approximately 25% of them singletons. Germline assignment: CDR1 SGHTA and CDR2 FQGNSA. CDR3 length: 15 residues. This clonotype was sampled from an older woman in good health. The sequenced sample was blood. This chain joins TRBV7-2 and TRBJ2-1, with D possibly matching TRBD2 (7 bases). The DNA matches TRBJ2-5 better at its end, which makes the J call doubtful. In nucleotides, the CDR3 is TGTGCCAGCAGCTTCGGGCACGGGGGGCGGGAGACCCAGTACTTC. Protein sequence: CASSFGHGGRETQYF.